This T cell receptor beta chain comes out of a study of blood T cell repertoires in COVID-19. This CDR3 region has 14 residues. Germline V gene sequence: CDR1 SQVTM, CDR2 ANQGSEA. V lost 2 bases and J lost 0, with 9 bases in between. TCRdb keeps only in-frame clones here, not all; method: immunoSEQ multiplex PCR. The profile shows fewer than 35,000 clones, 87% of them singletons. This receptor was obtained from a man aged 50-60 years with active or convalescent COVID-19. The sample taken for sequencing was peripheral blood. The J gene is TRBJ2-3, the V gene TRBV29-1; D is undetermined. CDR3 DNA sequence: TGCAGCGTTGAATGGGCAGCTAGCACAGATACGCAGTATTTT. It translates to CSVEWAASTDTQYF.